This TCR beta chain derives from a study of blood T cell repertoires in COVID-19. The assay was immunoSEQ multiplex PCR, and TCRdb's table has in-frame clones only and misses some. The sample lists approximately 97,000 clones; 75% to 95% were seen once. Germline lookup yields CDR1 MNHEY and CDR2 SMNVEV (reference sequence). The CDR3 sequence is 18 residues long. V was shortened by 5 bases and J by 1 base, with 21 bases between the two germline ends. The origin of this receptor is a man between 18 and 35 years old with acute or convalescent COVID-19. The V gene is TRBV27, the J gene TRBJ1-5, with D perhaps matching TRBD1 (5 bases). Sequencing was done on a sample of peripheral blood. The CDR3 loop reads CASSLHPSGGGSNQPQHF. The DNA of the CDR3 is TGTGCCAGCAGTCTCCACCCCTCGGGGGGAGGAAGCAATCAGCCCCAGCATTTT.